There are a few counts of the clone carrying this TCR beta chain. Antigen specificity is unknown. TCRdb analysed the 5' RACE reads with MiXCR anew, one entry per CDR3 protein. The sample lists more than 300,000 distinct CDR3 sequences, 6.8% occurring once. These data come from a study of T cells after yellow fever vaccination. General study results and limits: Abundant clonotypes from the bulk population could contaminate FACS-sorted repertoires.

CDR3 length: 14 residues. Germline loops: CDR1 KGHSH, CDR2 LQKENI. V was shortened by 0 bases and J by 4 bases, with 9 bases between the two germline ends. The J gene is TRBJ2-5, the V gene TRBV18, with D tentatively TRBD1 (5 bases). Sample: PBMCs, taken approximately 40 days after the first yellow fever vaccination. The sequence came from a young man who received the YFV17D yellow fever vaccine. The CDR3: CASSPPGVAETQYF. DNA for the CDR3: TGTGCCAGCTCACCACCAGGGGTTGCAGAGACCCAGTACTTC.